This T cell receptor (beta chain) was observed in a study of control samples from healthy donors and cancer patients. Trimming stripped 8 bases from V and 4 bases from J, with 17 bases between. The CDR3 has 14 residues. Germline V CDR1 and CDR2: LNHDA, SQIVND (reference sequence). Libraries were prepared by immunoSEQ multiplex PCR; TCRdb keeps only in-frame clonotypes and omits some of them. Among 90,000 to 150,000 clones listed, more than 75% were seen once. Material for sequencing was blood. The chain carries TRBV19 and TRBJ2-5; the D is unclear. The TCR originated in a man under 40 in good health. CDR3 DNA sequence: TGTGCCAGTTCCCCGGACCGCGGTAGAGAGACCCAGTACTTC. Protein sequence: CASSPDRGRETQYF.